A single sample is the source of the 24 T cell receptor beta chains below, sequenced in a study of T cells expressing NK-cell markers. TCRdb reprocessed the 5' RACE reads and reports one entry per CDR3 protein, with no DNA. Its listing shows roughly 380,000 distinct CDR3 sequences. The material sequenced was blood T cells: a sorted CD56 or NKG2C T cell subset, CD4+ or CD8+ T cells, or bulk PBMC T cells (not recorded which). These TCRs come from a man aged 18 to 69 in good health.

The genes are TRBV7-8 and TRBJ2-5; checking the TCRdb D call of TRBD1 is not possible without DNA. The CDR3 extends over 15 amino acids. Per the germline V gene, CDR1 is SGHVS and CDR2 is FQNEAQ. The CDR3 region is CASSLVFNPAGTQYF. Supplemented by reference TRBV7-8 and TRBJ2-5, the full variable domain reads GAGVSQSPRYKVAKRGQDVALRCDPISGHVSLFWYQQALGQGPEFLTYFQNEAQLDKSGLPSDRFFAERPEGSVSTLKIQRTQQEDSAVYLCASSLVFNPAGTQYFGPGTRLLVL.

The CDR3 spells CASSFSDRDSPLHF. This chain links TRBV5-6 with TRBJ1-6; with no DNA, the TCRdb D assignment of TRBD1 cannot be verified. Germline CDR1 SGHDT, CDR2 YYEEEE. This CDR3 contains 14 residues.

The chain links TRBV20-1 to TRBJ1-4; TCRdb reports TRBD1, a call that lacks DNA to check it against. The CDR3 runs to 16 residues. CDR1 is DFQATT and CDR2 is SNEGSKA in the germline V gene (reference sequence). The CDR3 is CSAREPRTDYNEKLFF.

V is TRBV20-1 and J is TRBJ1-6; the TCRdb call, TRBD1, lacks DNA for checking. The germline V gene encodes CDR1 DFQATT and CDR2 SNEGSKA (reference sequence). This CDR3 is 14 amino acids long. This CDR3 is CSASPRQNNSPLHF.

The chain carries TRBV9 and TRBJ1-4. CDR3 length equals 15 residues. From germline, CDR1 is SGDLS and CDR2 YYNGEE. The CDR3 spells CASSPEGRANEKLFF. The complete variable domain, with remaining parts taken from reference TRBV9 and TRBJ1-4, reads DSGVTQTPKHLITATGQRVTLRCSPRSGDLSVYWYQQSLDQGLQFLIQYYNGEERAKGNILERFSAQQFPDLHSELNLSSLELGDSALYFCASSPEGRANEKLFFGSGTQLSVL.

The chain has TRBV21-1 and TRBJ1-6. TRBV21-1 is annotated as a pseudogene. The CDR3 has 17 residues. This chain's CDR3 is CASTNNYRGSYNSPLHF.

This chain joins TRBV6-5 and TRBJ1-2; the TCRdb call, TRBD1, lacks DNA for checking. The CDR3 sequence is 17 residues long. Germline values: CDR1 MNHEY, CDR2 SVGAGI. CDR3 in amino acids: CASSYQISEDRSYGYTF.

This chain's CDR3 is CASSLVAGGLSETQYF. The V and J genes are TRBV5-1 and TRBJ2-5; as DNA is missing, the TRBD2 call by TCRdb cannot be tested. This CDR3 comprises 16 residues. Germline values: CDR1 SGHRS, CDR2 YFSETQ.

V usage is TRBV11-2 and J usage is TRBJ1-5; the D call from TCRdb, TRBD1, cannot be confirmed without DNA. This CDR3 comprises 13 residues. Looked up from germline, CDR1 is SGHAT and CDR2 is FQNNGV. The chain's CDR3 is CASSVGQSQPQHF.

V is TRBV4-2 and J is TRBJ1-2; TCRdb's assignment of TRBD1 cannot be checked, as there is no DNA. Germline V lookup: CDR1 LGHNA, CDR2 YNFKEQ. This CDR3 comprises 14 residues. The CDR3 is CASSQGTGYDGYTF.

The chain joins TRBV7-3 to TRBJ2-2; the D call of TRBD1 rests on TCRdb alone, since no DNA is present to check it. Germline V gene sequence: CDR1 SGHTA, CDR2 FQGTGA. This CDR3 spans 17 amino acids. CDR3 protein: CASSLRVAGVNTGELFF.

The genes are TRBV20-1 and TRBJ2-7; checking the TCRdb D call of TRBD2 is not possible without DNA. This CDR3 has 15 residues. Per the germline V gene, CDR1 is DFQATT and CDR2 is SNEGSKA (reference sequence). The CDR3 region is CSARASGGDSYEQYF.

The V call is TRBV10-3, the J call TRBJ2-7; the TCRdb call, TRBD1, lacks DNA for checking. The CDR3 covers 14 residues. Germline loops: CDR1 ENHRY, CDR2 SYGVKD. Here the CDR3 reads CAIGSGESHYEQYF.

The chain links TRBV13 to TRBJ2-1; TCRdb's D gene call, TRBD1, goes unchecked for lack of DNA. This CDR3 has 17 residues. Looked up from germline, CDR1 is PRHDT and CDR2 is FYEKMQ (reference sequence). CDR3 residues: CASSLVKGQGSYNEQFF. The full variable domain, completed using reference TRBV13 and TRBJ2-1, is AAGVIQSPRHLIKEKRETATLKCYPIPRHDTVYWYQQGPGQDPQFLISFYEKMQSDKGSIPDRFSAQQFSDYHSELNMSSLELGDSALYFCASSLVKGQGSYNEQFFGPGTRLTVL.

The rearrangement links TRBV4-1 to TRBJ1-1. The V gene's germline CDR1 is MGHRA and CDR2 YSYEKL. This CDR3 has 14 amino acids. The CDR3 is CASAQSRMNTEAFF.

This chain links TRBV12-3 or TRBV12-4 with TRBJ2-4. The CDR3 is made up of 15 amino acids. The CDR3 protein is CASSFLGLAKNIQYF.

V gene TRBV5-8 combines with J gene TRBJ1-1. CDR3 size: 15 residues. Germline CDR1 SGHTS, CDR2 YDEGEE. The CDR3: CASSFSGRVNTEAFF.

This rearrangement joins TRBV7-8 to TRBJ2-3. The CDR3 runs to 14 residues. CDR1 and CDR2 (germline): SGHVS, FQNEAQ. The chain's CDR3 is CASSLTPATDTQYF.

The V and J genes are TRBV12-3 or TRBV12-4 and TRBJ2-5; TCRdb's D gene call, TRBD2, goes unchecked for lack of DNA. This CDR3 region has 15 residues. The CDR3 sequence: CASSTRTSGGETQYF.

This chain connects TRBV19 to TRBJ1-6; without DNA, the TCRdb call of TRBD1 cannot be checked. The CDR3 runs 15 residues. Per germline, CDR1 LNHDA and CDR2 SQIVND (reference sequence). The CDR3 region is CASRGDNRGNSPLHF.

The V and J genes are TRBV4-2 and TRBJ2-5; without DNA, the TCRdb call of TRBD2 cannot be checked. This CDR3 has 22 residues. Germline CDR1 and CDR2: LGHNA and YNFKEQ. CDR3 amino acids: CASSPRSETGLAGGRKQETQYF.

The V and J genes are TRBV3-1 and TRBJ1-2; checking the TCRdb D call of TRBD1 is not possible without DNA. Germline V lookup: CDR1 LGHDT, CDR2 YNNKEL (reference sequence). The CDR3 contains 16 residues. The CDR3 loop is CASSQDWGPINYGYTF.

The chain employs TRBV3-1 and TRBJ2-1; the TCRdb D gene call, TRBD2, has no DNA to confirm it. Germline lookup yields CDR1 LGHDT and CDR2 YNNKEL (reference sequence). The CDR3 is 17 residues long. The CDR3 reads CASSRLVARSSYNEQFF.

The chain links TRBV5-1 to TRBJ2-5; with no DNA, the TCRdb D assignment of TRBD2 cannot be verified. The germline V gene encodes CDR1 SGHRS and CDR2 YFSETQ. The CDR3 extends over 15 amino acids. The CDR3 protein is CASSFRRGGPETQYF.